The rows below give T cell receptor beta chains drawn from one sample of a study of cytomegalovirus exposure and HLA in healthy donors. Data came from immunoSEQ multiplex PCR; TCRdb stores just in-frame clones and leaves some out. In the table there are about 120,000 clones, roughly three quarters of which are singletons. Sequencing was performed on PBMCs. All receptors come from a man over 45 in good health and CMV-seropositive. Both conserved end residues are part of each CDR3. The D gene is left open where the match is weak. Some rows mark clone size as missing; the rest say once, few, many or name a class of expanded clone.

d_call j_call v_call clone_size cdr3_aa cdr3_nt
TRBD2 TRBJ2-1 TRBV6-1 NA CASSEAGSSGVYNEQFF TGTGCCAGCAGTGAAGCAGGGTCTAGCGGGGTTTACAATGAGCAGTTCTTC
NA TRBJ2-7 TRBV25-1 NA CASSEVGRGEQYF TGTGCCAGCAGTGAGGTTGGCAGGGGCGAGCAGTACTTC
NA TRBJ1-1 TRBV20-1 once CSASRNTEAFF TGCAGTGCGTCGAGAAACACTGAAGCTTTCTTT
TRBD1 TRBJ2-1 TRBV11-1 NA CASSTRVRQGYNEQFF TGTGCCAGCAGCACCCGCGTTCGACAGGGATACAATGAGCAGTTCTTC
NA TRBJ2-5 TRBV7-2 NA CASSRMAIQETQYF TGTGCCAGCAGCCGAATGGCAATCCAAGAGACCCAGTACTTC
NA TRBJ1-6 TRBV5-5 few CASSLVVGALSPLHF TGTGCCAGCAGCTTGGTAGTGGGGGCACTTTCACCCCTCCACTTT
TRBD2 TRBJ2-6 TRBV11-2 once CASSFSTGTNSGANVLTF TGTGCCAGCAGCTTCTCTACCGGGACTAATTCTGGGGCCAACGTCCTGACTTTC
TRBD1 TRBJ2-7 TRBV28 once CASSGRTGSITAYEQYF TGTGCCAGCAGCGGACGGACAGGGAGTATAACTGCCTACGAGCAGTACTTC
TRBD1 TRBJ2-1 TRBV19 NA CASSPRDRVLGTLYNEQFF TGTGCCAGTAGTCCCCGGGACAGGGTCCTCGGGACTCTTTACAATGAGCAGTTCTTC
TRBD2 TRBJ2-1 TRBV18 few CASSPPGLANEQFF TGTGCCAGCTCACCACCGGGACTAGCTAATGAGCAGTTCTTC
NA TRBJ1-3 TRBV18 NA CASSPSAPGLGSGNTIYF TGTGCCAGCTCGCCCAGCGCACCGGGACTGGGCTCTGGAAACACCATATATTTT
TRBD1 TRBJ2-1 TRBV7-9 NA CASSIPGTGRNEQFF TGTGCCAGCAGCATACCCGGGACAGGGCGCAATGAGCAGTTCTTC
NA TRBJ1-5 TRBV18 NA CASSPSGRESNQPQHF TGTGCCAGCTCACCTAGCGGCCGGGAAAGCAATCAGCCCCAGCATTTT
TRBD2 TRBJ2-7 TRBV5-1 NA CASSFQAGGPYEQYF TGCGCCAGCAGCTTCCAAGCGGGAGGGCCGTACGAGCAGTACTTC
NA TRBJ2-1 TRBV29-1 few CSLAGTYNEQFF TGCAGCCTAGCCGGGACCTACAATGAGCAGTTCTTC
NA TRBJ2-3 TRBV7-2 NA CASHALGDTQYF TGTGCCAGCCATGCACTCGGTGATACGCAGTATTTT
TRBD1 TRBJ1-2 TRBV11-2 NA CASSFSRGTGTGYGYTF TGTGCCAGCAGCTTCTCTCGGGGAACCGGGACAGGCTATGGCTACACCTTC
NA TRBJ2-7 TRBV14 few CASSQGLLGSYEQYF TGTGCCAGCAGCCAGGGACTCCTCGGGTCCTACGAGCAGTACTTC
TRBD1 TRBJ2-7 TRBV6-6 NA CASSYATGGYEQYF TGTGCCAGCAGTTACGCGACAGGGGGCTACGAGCAGTACTTC
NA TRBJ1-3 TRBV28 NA CASSYPGTRKGNTIYF TGTGCCAGCAGTTACCCCGGGACAAGGAAAGGAAACACCATATATTTT
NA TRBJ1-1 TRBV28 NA CASSTGGFEAFF TGTGCCAGCAGTACCGGGGGGTTTGAAGCTTTCTTT
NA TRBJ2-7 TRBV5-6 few CASSLAPRGEQYF TGTGCCAGCAGCTTGGCCCCCAGGGGCGAGCAGTACTTC
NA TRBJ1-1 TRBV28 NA CASSFRSEAFF TGTGCCAGCAGTTTCAGGTCTGAAGCTTTCTTT
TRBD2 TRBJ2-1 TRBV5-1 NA CASSERGSSSYNEQFF TGCGCCAGCAGCGAGCGGGGGTCAAGCTCCTACAATGAGCAGTTCTTC
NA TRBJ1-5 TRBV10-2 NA CATLDSQISRNQPQHF TGCGCCACCCTCGACAGCCAAATAAGTCGCAATCAGCCCCAGCATTTT
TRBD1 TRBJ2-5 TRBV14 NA CASSQDRRTGEETQYF TGTGCCAGCAGCCAAGATCGTAGGACAGGGGAAGAGACCCAGTACTTC
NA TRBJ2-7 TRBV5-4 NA CASSLNAGLSYEQYF TGTGCCAGCAGCTTGAATGCAGGACTTTCCTACGAGCAGTACTTC